A single sample gave rise to the 2 T cell receptor beta chains below, sequenced in a study of response to subunit inactivated influenza vaccine. TCRdb redid the calling of the RT-PCR reads with MiXCR, one entry per CDR3 protein. The sample includes about 620,000 distinct CDR3 sequences, about 11% seen only once; the top ten take about a tenth. The sample was PBMCs from blood, taken on the day of vaccination. These receptors were obtained from a man aged 50 to 60 who received an inactivated influenza vaccine.

The sample holds many counts of this clonotype. An end of the junction differs from the germline gene, which may be a read error. This rearrangement joins TRBV6-6 to TRBJ1-1; a weak D match, TRBD1 (6 bases). Germline V CDR1 and CDR2: MNHNY, SVGAGI (reference sequence). CDR3 length: 13 amino acids. The CDR3 spells CASSYPSQGSTIF. The CDR3 DNA reads as TGTGCCAGCAGTTACCCCAGTCAGGGGTCCACGATCTTT.

This clonotype was seen more than once but under ten times. V gene TRBV12-3 or TRBV12-4 combines with J gene TRBJ2-2, with D perhaps TRBD2 (5 bases). Trimming took 5 bases from V and 2 from J, leaving 18 bases between them. There are 17 residues in the CDR3. The CDR3 bases are TGTGCCAGCAGTCCACCCCCCCTCACTAGAAACACCGGGGAGCTGTTTTTT. This sequence encodes CASSPPPLTRNTGELFF.